Listed here are 4 T cell receptor beta chains from one sample, sequenced in a study of cytomegalovirus exposure and HLA in healthy donors. Both 60 Vbeta primers and 13 Jbeta primers went into the PCR. The table came from immunoSEQ multiplex PCR; TCRdb's copy has only in-frame clones and leaves some out. The sample yields around 90,000 clones, under 85% seen once. Material for sequencing was PBMCs. The receptors were gathered from a man aged 30 to 39 in good health and CMV-seronegative.

The V and J genes are TRBV11-3 and TRBJ2-5; D may be TRBD1 (6 bases). The germline V gene encodes CDR1 SGHNT and CDR2 YENEEA. Trimming removed 3 bases from V and 5 bases from J, with 16 bases in between. The CDR3 has 15 residues. The CDR3 reads CASSFMAQGKETQYF. In DNA, the CDR3 is TGTGCCAGCAGCTTTATGGCGCAGGGGAAGGAGACCCAGTACTTC.

This sequence joins TRBV25-1 and TRBJ1-2; D may be TRBD1 (5 bases). This CDR3 is built from 14 residues. Trimming stripped 3 bases from V and 10 bases from J, with 18 bases between. Germline values: CDR1 MGHDK, CDR2 SYGVNS. Here the CDR3 DNA reads TGTGCCAGCAGTGATTGGGGCAGTCCCGCCGACTACACCTTC. Amino acid sequence: CASSDWGSPADYTF.

This clone was recorded a few times. The J gene is TRBJ1-2, the V gene TRBV27, with D maybe TRBD1 (6 bases). V was pared by 5 bases and J by 2 bases, with 12 bases between. CDR1 and CDR2 from the germline V gene are MNHEY and SMNVEV (reference sequence). The CDR3 contains 14 residues. The CDR3 DNA reads TGTGCCAGCAGTCCCCGGACAGAGAACTATGGCTACACCTTC. It translates to CASSPRTENYGYTF.

Concerning this clone itself: Other DNA sequences in this sample translate to the same CDR3. This chain joins TRBV6-1 and TRBJ2-7, with 8 positions matching TRBD1. This CDR3 spans 14 amino acids. Germline V CDR1 and CDR2: MNHNS, SASEGT. V lost 3 bases to trimming and J lost 4 bases; unmatched junction nucleotides: 5. The CDR3 loop reads CASSEGTGVYEQYF. The CDR3 DNA is TGTGCCAGCAGTGAGGGGACAGGAGTATACGAGCAGTACTTC.